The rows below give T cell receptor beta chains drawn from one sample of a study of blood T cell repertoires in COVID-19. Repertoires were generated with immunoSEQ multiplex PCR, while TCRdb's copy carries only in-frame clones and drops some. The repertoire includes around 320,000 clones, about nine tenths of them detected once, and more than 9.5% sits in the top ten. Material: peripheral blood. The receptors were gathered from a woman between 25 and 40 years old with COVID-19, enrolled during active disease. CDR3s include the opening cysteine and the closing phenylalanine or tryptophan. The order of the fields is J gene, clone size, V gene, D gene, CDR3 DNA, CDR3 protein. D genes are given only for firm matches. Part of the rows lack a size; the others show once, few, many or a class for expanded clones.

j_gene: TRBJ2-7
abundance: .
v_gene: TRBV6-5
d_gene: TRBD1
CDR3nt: TGTGCCAGCAGGTCCGGGACAGGGAAACTGCAGCAGTACTTC
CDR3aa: CASRSGTGKLQQYF

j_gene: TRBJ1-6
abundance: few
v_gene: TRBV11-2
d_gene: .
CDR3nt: TGTGCCAGCAGCCGGACAGTACGTGATTCACCCCTCCACTTT
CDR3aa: CASSRTVRDSPLHF

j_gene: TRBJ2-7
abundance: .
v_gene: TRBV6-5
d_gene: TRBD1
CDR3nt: TGTGCCAGCAGAGCCGGGACAGGCAACTACGAGCAGTACTTC
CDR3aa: CASRAGTGNYEQYF

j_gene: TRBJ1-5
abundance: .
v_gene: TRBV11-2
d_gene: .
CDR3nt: TGTGCCAGCAGCCTGACGGAGAATCAGCCCCAGCATTTT
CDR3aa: CASSLTENQPQHF

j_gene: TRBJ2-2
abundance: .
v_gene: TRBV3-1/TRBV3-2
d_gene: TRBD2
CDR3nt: TGTGCCAGCAGCCTCGGGACTACCGCCGGGGAGCTGTTTTTT
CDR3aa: CASSLGTTAGELFF

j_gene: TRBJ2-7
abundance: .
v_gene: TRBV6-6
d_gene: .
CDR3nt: TGTGCCAGCAGCTACGCCGGATCCGGGCGGGTCCACGAGCAGTACTTC
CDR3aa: CASSYAGSGRVHEQYF

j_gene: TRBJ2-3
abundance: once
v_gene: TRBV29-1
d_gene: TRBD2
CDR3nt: TGCAGCGTTTCGGGGGGGCAGACAGATACGCAGTATTTT
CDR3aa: CSVSGGQTDTQYF

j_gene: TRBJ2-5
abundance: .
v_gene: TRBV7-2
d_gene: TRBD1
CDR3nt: TGTGCCAGCAGCTTACCGACAGGGGGCGTTCAAGAGACCCAGTACTTC
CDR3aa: CASSLPTGGVQETQYF

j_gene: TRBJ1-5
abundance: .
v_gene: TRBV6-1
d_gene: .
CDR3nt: TGTGCCAGCAGTGATTACGACAGTAATCAGCCCCAGCATTTT
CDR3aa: CASSDYDSNQPQHF

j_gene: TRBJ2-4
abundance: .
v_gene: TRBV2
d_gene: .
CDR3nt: TGTGCCAGCAGCCGAGCCGAGGGATCCATTCAGTACTTC
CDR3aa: CASSRAEGSIQYF

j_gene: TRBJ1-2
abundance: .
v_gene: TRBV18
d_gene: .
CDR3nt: TGTGCCAGCTCCCCGTCGTATTATGGCTACACCTTC
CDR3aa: CASSPSYYGYTF

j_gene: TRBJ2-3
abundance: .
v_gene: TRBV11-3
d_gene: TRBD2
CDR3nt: TGTGCCAGCAGCTTATCAGCGGGACGCACAGATACGCAGTATTTT
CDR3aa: CASSLSAGRTDTQYF

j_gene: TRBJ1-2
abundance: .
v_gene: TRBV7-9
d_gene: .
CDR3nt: TGTGCCAGCAGAAACCCCGGCGGGAACTATGGCTACACCTTC
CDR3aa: CASRNPGGNYGYTF

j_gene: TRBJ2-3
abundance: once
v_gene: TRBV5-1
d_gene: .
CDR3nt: TGCGCCAGCAGCTTAGGAGGGGCAGTAGATACGCAGTATTTT
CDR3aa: CASSLGGAVDTQYF

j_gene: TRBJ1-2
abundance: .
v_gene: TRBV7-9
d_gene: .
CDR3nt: TGTGCCAGCAGCCGGCAGGGGCTCACTAACTATGGCTACACCTTC
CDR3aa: CASSRQGLTNYGYTF

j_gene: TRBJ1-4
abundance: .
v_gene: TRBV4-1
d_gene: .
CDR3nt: TGCGCCAGCAGCCAATCTCTCAGGGGTAATGAAAAACTGTTTTTT
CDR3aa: CASSQSLRGNEKLFF

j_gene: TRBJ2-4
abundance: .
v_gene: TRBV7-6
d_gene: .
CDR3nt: TGTGCCAGCAGCTTAGACGGAGTCATTCAGTACTTC
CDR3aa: CASSLDGVIQYF

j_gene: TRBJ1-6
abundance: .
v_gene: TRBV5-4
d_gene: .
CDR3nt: TGTGCCAGCAGCTTGGAGGCAGGGATTAATTCACCCCTCCACTTT
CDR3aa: CASSLEAGINSPLHF

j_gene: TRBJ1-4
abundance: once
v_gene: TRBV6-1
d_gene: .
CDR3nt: TGTGCCAGCAGTGAAGGTGCGATTTCTGGAGGCAATAATGAAAAACTGTTTTTT
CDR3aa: CASSEGAISGGNNEKLFF

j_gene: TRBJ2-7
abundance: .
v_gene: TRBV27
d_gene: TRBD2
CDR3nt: TGTGCCAGCAGAATAGCGGGGAGCTCCTACGAGCAGTACTTC
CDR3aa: CASRIAGSSYEQYF

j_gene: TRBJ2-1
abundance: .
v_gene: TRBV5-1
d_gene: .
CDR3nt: TGCGCCAGCAGCTCCGGCTACGGCGGCTCCTACAATGAGCAGTTCTTC
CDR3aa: CASSSGYGGSYNEQFF

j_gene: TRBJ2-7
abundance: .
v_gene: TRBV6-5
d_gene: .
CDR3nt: TGTGCCAGCAGTTACTACAGGGTTGATTACGAGCAGTACTTC
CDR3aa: CASSYYRVDYEQYF

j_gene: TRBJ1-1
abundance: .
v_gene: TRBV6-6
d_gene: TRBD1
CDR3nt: TGTGCCAGCAGTCTTCGGACAGGGCGGTTGAACACTGAAGCTTTCTTT
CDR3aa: CASSLRTGRLNTEAFF

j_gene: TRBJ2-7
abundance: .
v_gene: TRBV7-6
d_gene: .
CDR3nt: TGTGCCAGCAGCTTAGTCGTGGCAGGGAAATTAGTGTACGAGCAGTACTTC
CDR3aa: CASSLVVAGKLVYEQYF

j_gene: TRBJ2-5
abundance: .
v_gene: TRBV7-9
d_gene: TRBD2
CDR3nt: TGTGCCAGCAGCCTCAGACTAGCGGGGGGAGAGACCCAGTACTTC
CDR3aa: CASSLRLAGGETQYF

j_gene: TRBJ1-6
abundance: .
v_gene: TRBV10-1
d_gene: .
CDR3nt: TGCGCCAGCACAGAGATTACGGAGACGGGACTCGAGTCACCCCTCCACTTT
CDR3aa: CASTEITETGLESPLHF

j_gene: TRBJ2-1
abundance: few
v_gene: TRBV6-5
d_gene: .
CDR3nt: TGTGCCAGCAGTTACTTGAGCAGGAACCACAATGAGCAGTTCTTC
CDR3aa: CASSYLSRNHNEQFF

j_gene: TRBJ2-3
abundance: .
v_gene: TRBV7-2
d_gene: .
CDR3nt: TGTGCCAGCAGTACTGGACACCTAAAAGGTACAGATACGCAGTATTTT
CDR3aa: CASSTGHLKGTDTQYF

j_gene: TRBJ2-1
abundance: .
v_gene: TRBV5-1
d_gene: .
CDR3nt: TGCGCCAGCACGAGGAGCTACAATGAGCAGTTCTTC
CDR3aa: CASTRSYNEQFF

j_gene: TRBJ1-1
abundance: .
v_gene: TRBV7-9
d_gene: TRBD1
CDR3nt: TGTGCCAGCAGCCTTGGACAGGTTATGAACACTGAAGCTTTCTTT
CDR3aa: CASSLGQVMNTEAFF

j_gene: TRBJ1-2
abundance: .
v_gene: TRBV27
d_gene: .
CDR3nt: TGTGCCAGCAGTTTATTTCCCCCGGGCTATGGCTACACCTTC
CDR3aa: CASSLFPPGYGYTF

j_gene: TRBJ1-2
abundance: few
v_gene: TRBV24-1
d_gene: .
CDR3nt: TGTGCCACCAGTGACCCCGTTGGCTACACCTTC
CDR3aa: CATSDPVGYTF

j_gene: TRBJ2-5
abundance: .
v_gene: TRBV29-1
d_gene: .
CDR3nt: TGCAGCGTTGAGGGAGGAGAGACCCAGTACTTC
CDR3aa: CSVEGGETQYF

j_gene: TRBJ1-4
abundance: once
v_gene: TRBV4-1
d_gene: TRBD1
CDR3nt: TGCGCCAGCAGCTCCGGGACAGGGGTCTCGGGGGAAAAACTGTTTTTT
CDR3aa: CASSSGTGVSGEKLFF

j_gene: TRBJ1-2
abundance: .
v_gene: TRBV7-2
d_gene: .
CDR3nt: TGTGCCAGCAGCGTCTACCTGAATCCCGGCTATGGCTACACCTTC
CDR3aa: CASSVYLNPGYGYTF

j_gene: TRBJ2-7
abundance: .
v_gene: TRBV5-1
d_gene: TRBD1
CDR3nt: TGCGCCAGCGGAGCAGGGGGCTCCCCCTACGAGCAGTACTTC
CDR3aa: CASGAGGSPYEQYF

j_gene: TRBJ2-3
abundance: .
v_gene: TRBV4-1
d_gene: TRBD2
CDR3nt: TGCGCCAGCAGCCAACCTCGGACTAGCAATACGCAGTATTTT
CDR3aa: CASSQPRTSNTQYF

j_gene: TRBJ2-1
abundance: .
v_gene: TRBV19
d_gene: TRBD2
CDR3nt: TGTGCCAGTAGTTTAGCGGGGAGTAGCAATGAGCAGTTCTTC
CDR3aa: CASSLAGSSNEQFF

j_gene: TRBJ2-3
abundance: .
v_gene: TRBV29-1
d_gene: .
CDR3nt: TGCAGCGTTGTGGGCCGGACAAGCACAGATACGCAGTATTTT
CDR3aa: CSVVGRTSTDTQYF

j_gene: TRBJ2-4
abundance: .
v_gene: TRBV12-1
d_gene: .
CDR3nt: TGTGCCAGCAGCCTTTTACTTCAGTCCAGGGTAACCAAAAACATTCAGTACTTC
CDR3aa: CASSLLLQSRVTKNIQYF

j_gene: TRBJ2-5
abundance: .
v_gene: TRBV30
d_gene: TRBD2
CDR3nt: TGTGCCTGGAGTGTACTAGCGGAGACCCAGTACTTC
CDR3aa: CAWSVLAETQYF

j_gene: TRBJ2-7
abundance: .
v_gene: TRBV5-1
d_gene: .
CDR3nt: TGCGCCAGCAGCTTGGCCCAGAAGCAGTACTTC
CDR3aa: CASSLAQKQYF

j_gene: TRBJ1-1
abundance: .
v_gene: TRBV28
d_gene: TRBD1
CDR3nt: TGTGCCAGCAGGGCCTTCAGGGGGCGCATAACTGAAGCTTTCTTT
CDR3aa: CASRAFRGRITEAFF

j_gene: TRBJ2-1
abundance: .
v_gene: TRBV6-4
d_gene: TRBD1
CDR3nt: TGTGCCAGCAGTCTTCTCGGGGCAGGGGGTTTTGATGAGCAGTTCTTC
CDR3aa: CASSLLGAGGFDEQFF

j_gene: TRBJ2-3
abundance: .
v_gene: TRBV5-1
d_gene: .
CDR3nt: TGCGCCAGCAGCTTATTAGCGGTTAACACAGATACGCAGTATTTT
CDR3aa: CASSLLAVNTDTQYF

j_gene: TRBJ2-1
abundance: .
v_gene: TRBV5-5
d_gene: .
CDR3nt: TGTGCCAGCTTTCCACTAAACAGGAACAATGAGCAGTTCTTC
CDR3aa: CASFPLNRNNEQFF

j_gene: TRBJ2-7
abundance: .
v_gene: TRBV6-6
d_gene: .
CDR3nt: TGTGCCAGCAGGGCCGATTGGTCCTACGAGCAGTACTTC
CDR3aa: CASRADWSYEQYF

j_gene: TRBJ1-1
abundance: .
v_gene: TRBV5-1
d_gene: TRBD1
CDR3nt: TGCGCCAGCAGGCCCACAGGGGGCGCGTGGAACACTGAAGCTTTCTTT
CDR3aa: CASRPTGGAWNTEAFF

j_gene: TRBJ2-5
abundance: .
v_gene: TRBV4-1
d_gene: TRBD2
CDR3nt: TGCGCCAGCAGCCAAGGGGGGACTAGCCAAGAGACCCAGTACTTC
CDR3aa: CASSQGGTSQETQYF

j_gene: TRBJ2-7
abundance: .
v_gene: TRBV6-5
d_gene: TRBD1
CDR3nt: TGTGCCAGCAGTTACGGACCGACAGGGTCCTACGAGCAGTACTTC
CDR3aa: CASSYGPTGSYEQYF

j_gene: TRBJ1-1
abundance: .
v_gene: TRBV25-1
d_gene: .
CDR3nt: TGTGCCAGCAGTGAATGGGGCCTCTCGGACACTGAAGCTTTCTTT
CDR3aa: CASSEWGLSDTEAFF

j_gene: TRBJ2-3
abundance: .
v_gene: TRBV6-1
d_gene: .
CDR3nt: TGTGCCAGCAGTGACCGGGGTCCGTTTAAGGGAGATACGCAGTATTTT
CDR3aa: CASSDRGPFKGDTQYF

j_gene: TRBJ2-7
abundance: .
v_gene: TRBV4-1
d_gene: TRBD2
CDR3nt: TGCGCCAGCAGTCGGGGGGTCGAGCAGTACTTC
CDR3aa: CASSRGVEQYF

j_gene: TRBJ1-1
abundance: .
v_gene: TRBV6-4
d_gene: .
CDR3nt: TGTGCCAGCAGTGACTCCGGGAGAAGCACTGAAGCTTTCTTT
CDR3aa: CASSDSGRSTEAFF

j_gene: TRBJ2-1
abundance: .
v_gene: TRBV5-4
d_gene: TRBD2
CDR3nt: TGTGCCAGCAGTCCGGGAGGGGGGGCGGATAACAATGAGCAGTTCTTC
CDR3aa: CASSPGGGADNNEQFF

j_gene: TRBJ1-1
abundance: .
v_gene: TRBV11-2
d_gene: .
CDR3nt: TGTGCCAGCAGCTTTGGCAGGAAAAACACTGAAGCTTTCTTT
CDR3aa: CASSFGRKNTEAFF